These 21 T cell receptor beta chains came from one sample sequenced in a study of cytomegalovirus exposure and HLA in healthy donors. Using immunoSEQ multiplex PCR, the repertoire was profiled, and TCRdb retains in-frame clones only, with some absent. Among about 98,000 clones listed, 70% to 90% were seen once. Source material: PBMCs. These receptors were taken from a woman in her twenties or thirties in good health and CMV-seronegative.

The chain recombines TRBV7-9 with TRBJ1-4; D may be TRBD1 (5 bases). Germline values: CDR1 SEHNR, CDR2 FQNEAQ (reference sequence). The germline V and J ends were trimmed by 3 bases and 12 bases, with 11 bases remaining between them. CDR3 length: 12 residues. CDR3 sequence reads: CASSFGGVELFF. CDR3 DNA: TGTGCCAGCAGCTTTGGAGGGGTTGAACTGTTTTTT.

The chain carries TRBV28 and TRBJ1-5; possible D gene TRBD1, 6 bases. V was cut by 5 bases and J by 11 bases, with 13 bases left in between. There are 12 residues in the CDR3. CDR1 MDHEN and CDR2 SYDVKM come from the germline V gene. DNA of the CDR3: TGTGCCAGCAGTACAGGGTTCAAGACCCAGCATTTT. The encoded protein is CASSTGFKTQHF.

The rearrangement links TRBV5-1 to TRBJ1-2; tentatively, D is TRBD1 (5 bases). Germline loops: CDR1 SGHRS, CDR2 YFSETQ. V was shortened by 3 bases and J by 6 bases, with 12 bases between the two germline ends. The CDR3 extends over 13 amino acids. CDR3 amino acids: CASSSEGRNGYTF. The CDR3, as DNA: TGCGCCAGCAGCTCTGAGGGGAGGAATGGCTACACCTTC.

The CDR3 sequence is CASSLRQGGGETQYF. In DNA form, the CDR3 reads TGTGCCAGCAGCTTGCGTCAGGGGGGAGGAGAGACCCAGTACTTC. V gene TRBV5-4 combines with J gene TRBJ2-5; TRBD1 might be the D (7 bases). Trimming cost V 1 base and J 4 bases, with 14 bases left between them. Per the germline V gene, CDR1 is SGHNT and CDR2 is YYREEE (reference sequence). The CDR3 loop spans 15 amino acids.

V gene TRBV12-2 combines with J gene TRBJ1-1; the table's TRBD1 call for D was not verified on the DNA. TRBV12-2 has pseudogene status. The CDR3 sequence is 16 residues long. CDR3 DNA sequence: TGTGCAAGTCGCTTAGGGACAGGGGTTATGAACACTGAAGCTTTCTTT. Translating gives CASRLGTGVMNTEAFF.

This clone occurred once. The chain combines TRBV6-1 with TRBJ2-7; 10 nucleotides line up with TRBD1. This CDR3 spans 17 amino acids. The germline CDR1 and CDR2 sequences are MNHNS and SASEGT. With 2 bases clipped from V and 7 bases from J, the junction kept 14 bases outside the gene matches. The CDR3 coding sequence is TGTGCCAGCAGTGAAAGGGTTCTTGGGACAGGGGATGGAGAGCAGTACTTC. It yields the protein CASSERVLGTGDGEQYF.

CDR3 nucleotides: TGTGCTAGTGGTAGGGACACATCCTACGAGCAGTACTTC. This translates into CASGRDTSYEQYF. The genes are TRBV12-5 and TRBJ2-7; possibly TRBD1 for D (6 bases). V was trimmed by 5 bases and J by 1 base, leaving 9 bases between them. Germline CDR1 and CDR2: LGHNT and FRNRAP. The length of the CDR3 is 13 residues.

This clone was seen a few times. In nucleotides, the CDR3 is TGTGCCAGCAGACGACTCTGGGAGGGTCTGAACACTGAAGCTTTCTTT. This encodes CASRRLWEGLNTEAFF. The chain couples TRBV6-6 to TRBJ1-1; no definite D call. The CDR3 runs 16 residues. The germline V and J ends were trimmed by 6 bases and 0 bases, with 17 bases remaining between them. CDR1 is MNHNY and CDR2 is SVGAGI in the germline V gene (reference sequence).

The chain recombines TRBV27 with TRBJ2-5, with 14 bases that match TRBD2. The CDR3 has 17 residues. The V segment lost 5 bases and the J segment 5 bases; nucleotides outside the gene matches: 10. The germline V gene encodes CDR1 MNHEY and CDR2 SMNVEV (reference sequence). CDR3 amino acids: CASSPTGLAGVGETQYF. DNA of the CDR3: TGTGCCAGCAGTCCAACGGGACTAGCGGGAGTGGGTGAGACCCAGTACTTC.

This chain joins TRBV6-1 and TRBJ1-5; TRBD1 agrees at 7 bases. Germline V lookup: CDR1 MNHNS, CDR2 SASEGT. With V trimmed by 1 base and J by 7 bases, 4 bases remained unmatched. This CDR3 has 14 amino acids. The CDR3 DNA reads TGTGCCAGCAGTGAAGGGGCAGGGGGACAGCCCCAGCATTTT. Its protein is CASSEGAGGQPQHF.

The chain carries TRBV27 and TRBJ2-3; D gene uncertain. The CDR3 runs to 12 residues. Germline V gene lookup returns CDR1 MNHEY and CDR2 SMNVEV (reference sequence). Trimming took 5 bases from V and 6 from J, leaving 9 bases between them. The CDR3 bases are TGTGCCAGCAGTGCCGCTACGGATACGCAGTATTTT. Residues: CASSAATDTQYF.

The chain couples TRBV15 to TRBJ2-3; D may be TRBD2 (6 bases). V was clipped by 2 bases and J by 5 bases, with 17 bases between them. The CDR3 extends over 16 amino acids. Per the germline V gene, CDR1 is LNHNV and CDR2 is YYDKDF (reference sequence). The CDR3 DNA follows: TGTGCCACCAGCAGATCCACCGGGACTCTGGGAGATACGCAGTATTTT. It codes for CATSRSTGTLGDTQYF.

The rearrangement links TRBV11-2 to TRBJ1-4; tentative D call: TRBD1 (5 bases). CDR1 and CDR2 (germline): SGHAT, FQNNGV. The CDR3 covers 15 residues. V shed 4 bases and J shed 8 bases, with 17 bases lying between them. The CDR3 spells CASSYNQPRGEKLFF. CDR3 DNA: TGTGCCAGCAGCTATAACCAACCAAGGGGAGAAAAACTGTTTTTT.

This chain links TRBV27 with TRBJ2-5; a possible D gene is TRBD1 (6 bases). Germline assignment: CDR1 MNHEY and CDR2 SMNVEV (reference sequence). CDR3 length equals 15 residues. V lost 5 bases, J lost 0 bases, and 13 bases lay in between. CDR3 DNA: TGTGCCAGCAGTCCCCTTGGGACAAACCAAGAGACCCAGTACTTC. This sequence encodes CASSPLGTNQETQYF.

The CDR3 DNA follows: TGTGCCAGCAGTTTGAGTAGCGGAGACAATGAGCAGTTCTTC. Its protein product is CASSLSSGDNEQFF. The J gene is TRBJ2-1, the V gene TRBV27, with a possible D match to TRBD2 (6 bases). This CDR3 has 14 amino acids. The V end lost 3 bases, the J end lost 5 bases, and 11 bases lay between the germline ends. The germline CDR1 and CDR2 sequences are MNHEY and SMNVEV (reference sequence).

The chain has TRBV18 and TRBJ2-1; the match to TRBD2 covers 15 bases. CDR3 length: 18 amino acids. The J segment lost 1 base and the V segment lost 3 bases, leaving 4 bases of the junction unmatched. Germline loops: CDR1 KGHSH, CDR2 LQKENI. CDR3 sequence (DNA): TGTGCCAGCTCACCGCCGGGACTAGCGGGAGGATCCTACAATGAGCAGTTCTTC. Amino acid sequence: CASSPPGLAGGSYNEQFF.

This clone was counted a single time. This rearrangement joins TRBV6-6 to TRBJ2-1; D may be TRBD2 (5 bases). V lost 4 bases and J 12 bases, leaving 10 bases between the germline ends. This CDR3 has 11 amino acids. Germline V lookup: CDR1 MNHNY, CDR2 SVGAGI (reference sequence). The DNA of the CDR3 is TGTGCCAGCAGTTGGTCCGAGGGGCAGTTCTTC. It encodes CASSWSEGQFF.

The rearrangement links TRBV6-5 to TRBJ2-7; 10 bases are a match to TRBD1. V was pared by 5 bases and J by 0 bases, with 4 bases of the junction left unmatched. The CDR3 has 15 amino acids. Germline V gene sequence: CDR1 MNHEY, CDR2 SVGAGI. The CDR3 DNA follows: TGTGCCAGCAGTATGACAGGGGGCCTCTCCTACGAGCAGTACTTC. Protein product: CASSMTGGLSYEQYF.

This chain joins TRBV7-2 and TRBJ2-1, with D perhaps matching TRBD2 (6 bases). The CDR3 length is 13 residues. Germline V gene sequence: CDR1 SGHTA, CDR2 FQGNSA. The ends were cut back, 0 bases at V and 9 bases at J, with 9 bases in the middle. The DNA of the CDR3 is TGTGCCAGCAGCTTAGCTCCGGGAGTTGAGCAGTTCTTC. Protein product: CASSLAPGVEQFF.

This rearrangement joins TRBV6-1 to TRBJ1-2, with no clear D. V shed 5 bases and J shed 8 bases, with 6 bases lying between them. There are 10 residues in the CDR3. The germline gives CDR1 MNHNS, CDR2 SASEGT. Here the CDR3 DNA reads TGTGCCAGCAGTCTAGCGGGCTACACCTTC. It translates to CASSLAGYTF.

The chain joins TRBV5-1 to TRBJ2-5; 8 bases line up with TRBD1. V was clipped by 4 bases and J by 1 base; unmatched bases: 9. The germline V gene encodes CDR1 SGHRS and CDR2 YFSETQ. The CDR3 is made up of 16 amino acids. Written as DNA, the CDR3 is TGCGCCAGCAGCGCTGGGGGACAGGCCAGCCAAGAGACCCAGTACTTC. Amino acids: CASSAGGQASQETQYF.